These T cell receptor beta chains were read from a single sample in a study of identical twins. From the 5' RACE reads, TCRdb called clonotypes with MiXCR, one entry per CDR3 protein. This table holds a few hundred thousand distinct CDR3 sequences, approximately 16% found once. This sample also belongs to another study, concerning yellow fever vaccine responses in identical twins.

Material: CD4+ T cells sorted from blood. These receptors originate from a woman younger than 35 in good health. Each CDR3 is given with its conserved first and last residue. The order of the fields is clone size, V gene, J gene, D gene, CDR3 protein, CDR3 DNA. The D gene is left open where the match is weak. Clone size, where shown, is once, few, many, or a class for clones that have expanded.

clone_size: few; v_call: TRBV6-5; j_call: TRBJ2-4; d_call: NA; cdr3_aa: CASSSAGHIAKNIQYF; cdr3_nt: TGTGCCAGCAGTTCAGCCGGGCACATAGCCAAAAACATTCAGTACTTC
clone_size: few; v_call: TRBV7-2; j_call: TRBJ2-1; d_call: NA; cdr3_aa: CASSPRASDNEQFF; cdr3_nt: TGTGCCAGCAGCCCACGCGCTAGCGACAATGAGCAGTTCTTC
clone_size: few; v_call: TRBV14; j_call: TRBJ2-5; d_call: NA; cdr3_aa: CASSQGSGEWETQYF; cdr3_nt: TGTGCCAGCAGCCAAGGATCTGGGGAGTGGGAGACCCAGTACTTC
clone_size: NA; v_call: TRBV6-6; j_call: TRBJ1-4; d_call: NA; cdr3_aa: CASGSREKLFF; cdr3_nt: TGTGCCAGTGGCAGCCGTGAAAAACTGTTTTTT
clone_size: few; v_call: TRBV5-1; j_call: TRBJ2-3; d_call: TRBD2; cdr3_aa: CASSLGPAKTSGRALTPTDTQYF; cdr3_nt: TGCGCCAGCAGCTTGGGCCCCGCTAAGACTAGCGGGAGGGCCCTTACCCCCACAGATACGCAGTATTTT
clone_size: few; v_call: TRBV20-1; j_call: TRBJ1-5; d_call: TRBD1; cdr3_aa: CSARDPGQGQPQHF; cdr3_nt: TGCAGTGCTAGGGACCCGGGACAGGGACAGCCCCAGCATTTT
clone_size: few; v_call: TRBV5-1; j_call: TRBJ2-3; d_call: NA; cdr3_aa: CASSRRGGSDGTQYF; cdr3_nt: TGCGCCAGCAGCAGGAGGGGGGGTAGCGATGGTACGCAGTATTTT
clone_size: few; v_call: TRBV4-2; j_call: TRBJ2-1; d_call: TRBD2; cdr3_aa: CASSQETGTSGYNEQFF; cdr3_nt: TGTGCCAGCAGCCAGGAGACCGGGACTAGCGGTTACAATGAGCAGTTCTTC
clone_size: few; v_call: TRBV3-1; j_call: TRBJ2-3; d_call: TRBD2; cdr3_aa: CASSQAGTSFTDTQYF; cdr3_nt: TGTGCCAGCAGCCAAGCCGGGACTAGCTTCACAGATACGCAGTATTTT
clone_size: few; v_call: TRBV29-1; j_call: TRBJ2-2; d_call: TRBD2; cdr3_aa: CSGKCVAGTNTGELFF; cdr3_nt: TGCAGCGGGAAGTGTGTAGCGGGGACGAACACCGGGGAGCTGTTTTTT
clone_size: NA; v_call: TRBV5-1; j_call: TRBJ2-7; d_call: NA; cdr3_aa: CASSQGLGNPSYEQYF; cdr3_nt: TGCGCCAGCAGCCAAGGTCTTGGAAATCCTAGCTACGAGCAGTACTTC
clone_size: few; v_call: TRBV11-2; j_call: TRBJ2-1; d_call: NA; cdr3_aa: CASSASRLGYEQFF; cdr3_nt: TGTGCCAGCAGCGCCTCCCGTCTAGGGTATGAGCAGTTCTTC
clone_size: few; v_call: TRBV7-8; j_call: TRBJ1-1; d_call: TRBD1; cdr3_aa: CASSLKGGWDTEAFF; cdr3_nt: TGTGCCAGCAGCTTAAAAGGGGGCTGGGACACTGAAGCTTTCTTT
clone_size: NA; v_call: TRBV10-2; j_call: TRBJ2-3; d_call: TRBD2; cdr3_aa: CASSDRGGPDTQYF; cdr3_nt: TGCGCCAGCAGTGACCGCGGGGGGCCAGATACGCAGTATTTT
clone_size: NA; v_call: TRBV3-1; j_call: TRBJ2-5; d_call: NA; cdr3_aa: CASRTSVQGETQYF; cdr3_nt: TGTGCCAGCAGAACTAGCGTTCAGGGGGAGACCCAGTACTTC
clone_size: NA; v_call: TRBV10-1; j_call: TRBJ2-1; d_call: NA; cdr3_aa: CASSDFDRGRKNEQFF; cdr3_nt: TGCGCCAGCAGTGATTTCGATAGGGGACGCAAGAATGAGCAGTTCTTC